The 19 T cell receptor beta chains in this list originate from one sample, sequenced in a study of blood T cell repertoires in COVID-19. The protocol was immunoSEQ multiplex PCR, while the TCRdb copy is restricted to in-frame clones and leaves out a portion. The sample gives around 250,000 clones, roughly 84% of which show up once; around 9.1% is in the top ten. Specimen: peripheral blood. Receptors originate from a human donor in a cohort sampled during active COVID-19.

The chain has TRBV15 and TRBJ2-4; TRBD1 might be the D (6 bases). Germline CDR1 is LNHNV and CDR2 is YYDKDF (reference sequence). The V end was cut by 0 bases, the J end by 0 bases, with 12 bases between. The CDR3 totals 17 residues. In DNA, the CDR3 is TGTGCCACCAGCAGAGATAGGGGGTACTTAGCCAAAAACATTCAGTACTTC. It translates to CATSRDRGYLAKNIQYF.

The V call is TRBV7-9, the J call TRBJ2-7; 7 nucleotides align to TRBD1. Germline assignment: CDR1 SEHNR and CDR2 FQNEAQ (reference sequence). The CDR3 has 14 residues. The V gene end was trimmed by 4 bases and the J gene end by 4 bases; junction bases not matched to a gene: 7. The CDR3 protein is CASSSLGQLYEQYF. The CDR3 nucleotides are TGTGCCAGCAGCTCTCTGGGACAGTTATACGAGCAGTACTTC. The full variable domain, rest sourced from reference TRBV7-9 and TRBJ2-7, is DTGVSQNPRHKITKRGQNVTFRCDPISEHNRLYWYRQTLGQGPEFLTYFQNEAQLEKSRLLSDRFSAERPKGSFSTLEIQRTEQGDSAMYLCASSSLGQLYEQYFGPGTRLTVT.

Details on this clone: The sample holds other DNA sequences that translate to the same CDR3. DNA of the CDR3: TGTGCCAGCAGCGAGGGGGGGATCAACACTGAAGCTTTCTTT. Protein: CASSEGGINTEAFF. The chain links TRBV2 to TRBJ1-1; tentative D call: TRBD1 (6 bases). Trimming removed 6 bases at V and 2 bases at J, with 13 bases between. From germline, CDR1 is SNHLY and CDR2 FYNNEI. The CDR3 runs to 14 residues.

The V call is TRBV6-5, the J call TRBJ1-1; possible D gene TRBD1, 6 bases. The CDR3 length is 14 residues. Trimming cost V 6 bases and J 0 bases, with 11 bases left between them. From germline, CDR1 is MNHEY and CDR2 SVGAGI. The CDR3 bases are TGTGCCAGCAGCCGGACAGTGGTGAACACTGAAGCTTTCTTT. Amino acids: CASSRTVVNTEAFF.

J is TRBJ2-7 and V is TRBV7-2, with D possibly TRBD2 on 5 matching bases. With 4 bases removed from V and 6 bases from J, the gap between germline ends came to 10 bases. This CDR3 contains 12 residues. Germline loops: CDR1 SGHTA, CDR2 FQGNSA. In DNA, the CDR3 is TGTGCCAGCAGCTCCCCCGGAGGCGAGCAGTACTTC. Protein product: CASSSPGGEQYF.

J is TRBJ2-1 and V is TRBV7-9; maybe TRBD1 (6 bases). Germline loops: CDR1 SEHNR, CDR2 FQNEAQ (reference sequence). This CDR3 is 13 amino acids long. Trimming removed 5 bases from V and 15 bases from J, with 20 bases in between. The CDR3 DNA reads TGTGCCAGCAGCCTAAGTACCGGGACACCGGGGTTCTTC. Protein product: CASSLSTGTPGFF.

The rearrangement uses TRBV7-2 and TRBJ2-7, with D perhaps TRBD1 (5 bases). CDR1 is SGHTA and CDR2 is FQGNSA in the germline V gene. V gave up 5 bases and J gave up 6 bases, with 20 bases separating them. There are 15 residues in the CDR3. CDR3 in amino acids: CASSTPSGAAAEQYF. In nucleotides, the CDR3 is TGTGCCAGCAGCACACCGTCTGGGGCTGCCGCCGAGCAGTACTTC.

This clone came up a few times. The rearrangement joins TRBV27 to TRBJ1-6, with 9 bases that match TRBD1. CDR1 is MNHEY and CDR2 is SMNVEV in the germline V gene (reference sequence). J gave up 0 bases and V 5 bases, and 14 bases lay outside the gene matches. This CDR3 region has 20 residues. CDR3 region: CASSHGQGKGISSYNSPLHF. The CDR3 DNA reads TGTGCCAGCAGTCACGGACAGGGGAAGGGGATAAGCTCCTATAATTCACCCCTCCACTTT.

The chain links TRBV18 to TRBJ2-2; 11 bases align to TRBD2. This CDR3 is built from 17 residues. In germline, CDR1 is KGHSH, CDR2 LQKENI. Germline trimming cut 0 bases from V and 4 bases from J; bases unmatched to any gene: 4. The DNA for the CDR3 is TGTGCCAGCTCACCACCTAGCGGGAGGGGAGTCACCGGGGAGCTGTTTTTT. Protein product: CASSPPSGRGVTGELFF.

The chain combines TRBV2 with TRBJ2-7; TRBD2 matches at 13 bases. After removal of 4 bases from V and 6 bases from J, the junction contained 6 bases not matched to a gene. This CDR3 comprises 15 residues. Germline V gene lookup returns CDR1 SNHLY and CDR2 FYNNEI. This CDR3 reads CASSGGTSGTLEQYF. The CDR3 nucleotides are TGTGCCAGCAGTGGCGGGACTAGCGGGACCCTCGAGCAGTACTTC.

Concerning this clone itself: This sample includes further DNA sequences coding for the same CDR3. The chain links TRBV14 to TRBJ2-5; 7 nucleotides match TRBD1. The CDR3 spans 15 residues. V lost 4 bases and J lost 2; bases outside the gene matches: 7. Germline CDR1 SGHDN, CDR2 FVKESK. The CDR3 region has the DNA TGTGCCAGCAGCCGCCTAAGGGGACAGCAAGAGACCCAGTACTTC. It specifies CASSRLRGQQETQYF.

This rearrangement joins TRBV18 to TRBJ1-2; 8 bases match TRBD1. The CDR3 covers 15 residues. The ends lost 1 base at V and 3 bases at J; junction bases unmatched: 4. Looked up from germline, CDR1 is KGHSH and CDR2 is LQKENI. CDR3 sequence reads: CASSPQQGADYGYTF. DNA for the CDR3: TGTGCCAGCTCACCACAGCAGGGGGCAGACTATGGCTACACCTTC. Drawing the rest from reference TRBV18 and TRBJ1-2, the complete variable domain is NAGVMQNPRHLVRRRGQEARLRCSPMKGHSHVYWYRQLPEEGLKFMVYLQKENIIDESGMPKERFSAEFPKEGPSILRIQQVVRGDSAAYFCASSPQQGADYGYTFGSGTRLTVV.

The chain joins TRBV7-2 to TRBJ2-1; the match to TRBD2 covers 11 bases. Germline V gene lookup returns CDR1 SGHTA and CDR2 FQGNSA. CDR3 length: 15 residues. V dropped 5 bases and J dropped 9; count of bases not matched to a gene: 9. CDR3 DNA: TGTGCCAGCAGCAAATGGGGTCTAGCGGGAGGTGAGCAGTTCTTC. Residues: CASSKWGLAGGEQFF.

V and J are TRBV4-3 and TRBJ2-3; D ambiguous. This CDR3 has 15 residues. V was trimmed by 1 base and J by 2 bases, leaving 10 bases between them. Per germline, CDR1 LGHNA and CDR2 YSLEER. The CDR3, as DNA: TGCGCCAGCAGCCAAGGAGGTCGGTTCACAGATACGCAGTATTTT. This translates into CASSQGGRFTDTQYF.

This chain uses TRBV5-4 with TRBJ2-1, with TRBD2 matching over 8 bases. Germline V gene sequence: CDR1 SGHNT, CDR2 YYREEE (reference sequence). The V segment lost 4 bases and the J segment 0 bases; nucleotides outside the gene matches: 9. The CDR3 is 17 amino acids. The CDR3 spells CASSRGKGTSSYNEQFF. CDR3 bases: TGTGCCAGCAGCCGAGGAAAAGGGACTAGCTCCTACAATGAGCAGTTCTTC.

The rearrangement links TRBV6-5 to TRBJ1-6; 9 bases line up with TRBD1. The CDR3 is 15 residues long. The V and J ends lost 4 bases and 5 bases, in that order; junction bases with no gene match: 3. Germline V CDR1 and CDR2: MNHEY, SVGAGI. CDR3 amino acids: CASSSDRGNNSPLHF. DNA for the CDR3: TGTGCCAGCAGTTCAGACAGGGGGAATAATTCACCCCTCCACTTT.

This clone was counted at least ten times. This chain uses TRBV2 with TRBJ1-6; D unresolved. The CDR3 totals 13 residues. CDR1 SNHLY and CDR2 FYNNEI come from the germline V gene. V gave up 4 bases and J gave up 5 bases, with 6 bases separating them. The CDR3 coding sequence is TGTGCCAGCAGTGCAAACAATAATTCACCCCTCCACTTT. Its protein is CASSANNNSPLHF.

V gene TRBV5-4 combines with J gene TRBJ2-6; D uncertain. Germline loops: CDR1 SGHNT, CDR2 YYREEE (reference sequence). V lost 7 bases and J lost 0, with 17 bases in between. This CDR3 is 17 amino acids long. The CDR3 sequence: CASENLGRTSGANVLTF. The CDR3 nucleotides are TGTGCCAGCGAAAATCTTGGGCGAACCTCTGGGGCCAACGTCCTGACTTTC.

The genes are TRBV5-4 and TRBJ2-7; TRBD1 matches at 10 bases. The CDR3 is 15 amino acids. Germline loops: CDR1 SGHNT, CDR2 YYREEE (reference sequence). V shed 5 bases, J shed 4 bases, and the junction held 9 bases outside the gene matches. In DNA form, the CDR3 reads TGTGCCAGCAGAAACCCGGGACAGGGGAGTTACGAGCAGTACTTC. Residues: CASRNPGQGSYEQYF.